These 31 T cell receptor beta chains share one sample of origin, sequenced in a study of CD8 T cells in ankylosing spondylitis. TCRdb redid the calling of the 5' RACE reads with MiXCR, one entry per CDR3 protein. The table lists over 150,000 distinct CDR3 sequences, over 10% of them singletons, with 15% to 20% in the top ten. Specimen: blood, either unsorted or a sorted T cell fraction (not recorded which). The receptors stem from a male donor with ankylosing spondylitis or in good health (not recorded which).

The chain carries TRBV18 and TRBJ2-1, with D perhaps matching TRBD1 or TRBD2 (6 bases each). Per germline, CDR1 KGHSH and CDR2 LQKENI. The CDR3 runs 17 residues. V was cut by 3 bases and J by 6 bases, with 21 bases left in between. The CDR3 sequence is CASSPPIVRGPGNEQFF. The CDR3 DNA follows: TGTGCCAGCTCACCCCCCATTGTTCGGGGGCCGGGCAATGAGCAGTTCTTC.

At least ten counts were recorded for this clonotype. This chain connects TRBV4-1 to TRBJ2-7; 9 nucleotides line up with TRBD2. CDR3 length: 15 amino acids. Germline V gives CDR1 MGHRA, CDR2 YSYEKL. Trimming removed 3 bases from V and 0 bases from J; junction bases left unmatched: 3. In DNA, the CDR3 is TGCGCCAGCAGCCAGAGACTAGCGGTCTCCTACGAGCAGTACTTC. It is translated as CASSQRLAVSYEQYF.

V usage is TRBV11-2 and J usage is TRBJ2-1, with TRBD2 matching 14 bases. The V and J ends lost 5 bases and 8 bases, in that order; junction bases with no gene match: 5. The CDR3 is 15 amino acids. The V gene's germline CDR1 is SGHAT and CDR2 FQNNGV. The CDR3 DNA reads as TGTGCCAGCAGCGTCGGGACTAGCGGGAGCGATGAGCAGTTCTTC. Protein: CASSVGTSGSDEQFF.

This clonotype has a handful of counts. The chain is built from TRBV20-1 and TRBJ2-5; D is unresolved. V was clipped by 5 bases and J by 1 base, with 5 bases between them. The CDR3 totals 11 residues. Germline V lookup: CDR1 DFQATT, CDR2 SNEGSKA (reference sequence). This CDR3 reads CSARRQETQYF. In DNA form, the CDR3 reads TGCAGTGCTCGGCGCCAAGAGACCCAGTACTTC.

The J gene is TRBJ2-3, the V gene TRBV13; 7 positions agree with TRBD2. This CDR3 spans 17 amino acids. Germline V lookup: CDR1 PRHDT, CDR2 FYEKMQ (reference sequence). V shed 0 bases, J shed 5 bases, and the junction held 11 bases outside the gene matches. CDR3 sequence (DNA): TGTGCCAGCAGCTTAGGAGCTAGCGGCCCCGCGGAAGATACGCAGTATTTT. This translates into CASSLGASGPAEDTQYF.

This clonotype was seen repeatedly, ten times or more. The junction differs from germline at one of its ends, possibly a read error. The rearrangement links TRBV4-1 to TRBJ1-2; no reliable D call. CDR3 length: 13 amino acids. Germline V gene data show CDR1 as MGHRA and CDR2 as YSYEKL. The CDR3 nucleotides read TGCGCCAGCAGCCAAGATACTGGAGCGGACGCCTACTTC. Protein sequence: CASSQDTGADAYF.

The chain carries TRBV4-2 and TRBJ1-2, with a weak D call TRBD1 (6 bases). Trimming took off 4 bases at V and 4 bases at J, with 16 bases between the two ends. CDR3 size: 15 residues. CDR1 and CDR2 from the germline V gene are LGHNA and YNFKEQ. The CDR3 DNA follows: TGTGCCAGCAGCCCAGGGACAAGGCCCCTCTATGGCTACACCTTC. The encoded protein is CASSPGTRPLYGYTF.

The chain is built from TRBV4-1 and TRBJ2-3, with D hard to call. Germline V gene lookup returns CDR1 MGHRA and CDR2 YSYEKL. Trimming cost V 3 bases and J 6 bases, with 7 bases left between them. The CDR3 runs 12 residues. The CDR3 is CASSQAWDTQYF. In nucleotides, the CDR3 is TGCGCCAGCAGCCAGGCATGGGATACGCAGTATTTT.

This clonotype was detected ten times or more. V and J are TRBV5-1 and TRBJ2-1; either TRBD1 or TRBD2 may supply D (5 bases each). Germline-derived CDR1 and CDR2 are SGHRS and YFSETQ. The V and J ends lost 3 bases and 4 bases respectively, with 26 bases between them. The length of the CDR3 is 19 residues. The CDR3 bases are TGCGCCAGCAGCTCGAAATCCACCCAGGGCAGAGGGGATTACAATGAGCAGTTCTTC. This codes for CASSSKSTQGRGDYNEQFF.

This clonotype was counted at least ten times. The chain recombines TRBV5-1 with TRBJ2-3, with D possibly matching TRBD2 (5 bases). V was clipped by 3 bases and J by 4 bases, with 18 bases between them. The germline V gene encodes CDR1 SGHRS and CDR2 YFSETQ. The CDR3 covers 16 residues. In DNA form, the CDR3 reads TGCGCCAGCAGCTGGGGTCTAGCCCTAAATGCAGATACGCAGTATTTT. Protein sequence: CASSWGLALNADTQYF.

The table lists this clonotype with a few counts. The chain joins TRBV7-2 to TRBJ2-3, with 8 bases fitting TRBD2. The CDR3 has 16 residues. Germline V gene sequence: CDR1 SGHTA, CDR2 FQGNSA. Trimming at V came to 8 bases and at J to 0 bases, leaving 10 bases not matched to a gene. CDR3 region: CASSVGGGFSTDTQYF. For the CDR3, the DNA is TGTGCCAGCTCAGTCGGCGGGGGGTTTAGCACAGATACGCAGTATTTT.

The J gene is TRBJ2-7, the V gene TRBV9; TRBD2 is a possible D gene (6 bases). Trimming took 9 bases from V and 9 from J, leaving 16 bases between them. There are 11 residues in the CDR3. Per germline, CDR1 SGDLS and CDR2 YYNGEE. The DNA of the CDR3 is TGTGCCAACGACTCCATGGGGGGGCAGTACTTC. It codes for CANDSMGGQYF.

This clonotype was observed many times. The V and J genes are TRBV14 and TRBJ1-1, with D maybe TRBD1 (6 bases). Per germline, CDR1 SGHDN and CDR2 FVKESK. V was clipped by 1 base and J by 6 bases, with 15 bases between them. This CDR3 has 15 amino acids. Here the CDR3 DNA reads TGTGCCAGCAGCCAAGTAAGGGGGGGATTGGCTGAAGCTTTCTTT. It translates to CASSQVRGGLAEAFF.

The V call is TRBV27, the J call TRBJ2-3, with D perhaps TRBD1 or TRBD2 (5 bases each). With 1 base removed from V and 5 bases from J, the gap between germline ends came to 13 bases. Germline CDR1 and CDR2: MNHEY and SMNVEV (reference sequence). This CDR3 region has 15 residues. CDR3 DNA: TGTGCCAGCAGTTTATTCGCAGGGAGCGAAGATACGCAGTATTTT. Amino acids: CASSLFAGSEDTQYF.

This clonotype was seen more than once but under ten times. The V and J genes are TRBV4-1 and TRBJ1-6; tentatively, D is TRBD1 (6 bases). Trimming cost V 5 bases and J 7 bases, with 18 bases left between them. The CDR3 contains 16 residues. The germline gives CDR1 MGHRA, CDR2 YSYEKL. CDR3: CASSLPQGLGNSPLHF. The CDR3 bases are TGCGCCAGCAGCTTGCCTCAGGGGTTAGGGAATTCACCCCTCCACTTT.

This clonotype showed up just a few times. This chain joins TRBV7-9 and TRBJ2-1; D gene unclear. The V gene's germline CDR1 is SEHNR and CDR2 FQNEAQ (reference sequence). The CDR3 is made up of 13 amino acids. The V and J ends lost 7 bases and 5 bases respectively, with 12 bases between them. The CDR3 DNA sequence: TGTGCCAGCACCACGGCAATTAACAATGAGCAGTTCTTC. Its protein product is CASTTAINNEQFF.

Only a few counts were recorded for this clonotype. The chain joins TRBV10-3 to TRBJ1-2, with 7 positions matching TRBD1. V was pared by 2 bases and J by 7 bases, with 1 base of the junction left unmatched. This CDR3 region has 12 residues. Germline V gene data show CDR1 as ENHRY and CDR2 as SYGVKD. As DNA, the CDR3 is TGTGCCATCAGTGAGGGACAGGCTGGCTACACCTTC. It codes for CAISEGQAGYTF.

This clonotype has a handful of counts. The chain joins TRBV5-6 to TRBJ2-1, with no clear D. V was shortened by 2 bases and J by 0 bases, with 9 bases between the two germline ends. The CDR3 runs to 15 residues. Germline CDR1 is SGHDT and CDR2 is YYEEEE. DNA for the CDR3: TGTGCCAGCAGCTTCCAGCTTAGCTCCTACAATGAGCAGTTCTTC. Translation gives CASSFQLSSYNEQFF.

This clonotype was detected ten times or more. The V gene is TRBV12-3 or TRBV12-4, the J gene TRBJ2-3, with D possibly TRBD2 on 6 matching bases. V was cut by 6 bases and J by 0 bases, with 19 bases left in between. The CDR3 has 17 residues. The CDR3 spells CASRQRELASSTDTQYF. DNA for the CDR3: TGTGCCAGCAGACAAAGGGAGCTAGCGTCTAGCACAGATACGCAGTATTTT.

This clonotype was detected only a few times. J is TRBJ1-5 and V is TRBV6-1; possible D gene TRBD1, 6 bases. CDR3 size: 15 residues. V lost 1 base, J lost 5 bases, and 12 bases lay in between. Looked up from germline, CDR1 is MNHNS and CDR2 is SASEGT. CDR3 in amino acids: CASSEDGGLDQPQHF. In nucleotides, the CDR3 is TGTGCCAGCAGTGAAGACGGGGGCTTGGATCAGCCCCAGCATTTT.

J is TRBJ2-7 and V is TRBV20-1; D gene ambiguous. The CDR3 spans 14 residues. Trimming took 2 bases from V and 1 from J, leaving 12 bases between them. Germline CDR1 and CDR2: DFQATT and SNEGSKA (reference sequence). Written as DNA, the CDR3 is TGCAGTGCTAGACGGAAGGCGAATTCCTACGAGCAGTACTTC. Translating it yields CSARRKANSYEQYF.

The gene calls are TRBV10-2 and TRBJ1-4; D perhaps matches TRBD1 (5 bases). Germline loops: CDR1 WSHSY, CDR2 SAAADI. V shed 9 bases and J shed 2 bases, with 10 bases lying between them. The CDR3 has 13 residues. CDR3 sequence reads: CASSGGTNEKLFF. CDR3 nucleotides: TGCGCCAGTTCCGGGGGGACTAATGAAAAACTGTTTTTT.

This CDR3 reads CASSAGQGGNYEQYF. CDR3 in DNA: TGTGCCAGCAGCGCTGGCCAGGGAGGTAATTACGAGCAGTACTTC. The chain uses TRBV9 and TRBJ2-7, with a weak D call TRBD2 (6 bases). CDR3 length: 15 residues. The ends were cut back, 3 bases at V and 4 bases at J, with 17 bases in the middle. Germline V gene data show CDR1 as SGDLS and CDR2 as YYNGEE.

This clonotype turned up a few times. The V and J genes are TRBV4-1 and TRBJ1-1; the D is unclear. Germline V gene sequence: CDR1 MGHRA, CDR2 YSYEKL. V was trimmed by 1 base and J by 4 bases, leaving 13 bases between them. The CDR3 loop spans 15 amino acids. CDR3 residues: CASSQAPVGSTEAFF. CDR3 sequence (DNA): TGCGCCAGCAGCCAAGCCCCAGTGGGAAGCACTGAAGCTTTCTTT.

The CDR3 nucleotides read TGTGCCAGCAGCCAAGATAAAGCTTCCCCCTACGAGCAGTACTTC. This gives the protein CASSQDKASPYEQYF. V is TRBV4-2 and J is TRBJ2-7; D not resolved. There are 15 residues in the CDR3. V was shortened by 0 bases and J by 2 bases, with 11 bases between the two germline ends. Per germline, CDR1 LGHNA and CDR2 YNFKEQ.

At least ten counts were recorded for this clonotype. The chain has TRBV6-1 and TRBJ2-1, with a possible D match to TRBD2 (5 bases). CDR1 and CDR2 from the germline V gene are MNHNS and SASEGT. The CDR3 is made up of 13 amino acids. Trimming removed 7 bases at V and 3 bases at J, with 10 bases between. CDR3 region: CASTQRIYNEQFF. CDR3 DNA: TGTGCCAGCACTCAGCGGATCTACAATGAGCAGTTCTTC.

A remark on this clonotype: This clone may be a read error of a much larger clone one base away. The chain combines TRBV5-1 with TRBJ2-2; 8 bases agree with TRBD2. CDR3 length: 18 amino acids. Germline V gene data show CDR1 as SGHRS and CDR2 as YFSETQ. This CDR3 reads CASSFPDGGALDTVELFF. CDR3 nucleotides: TGCGCCAGCAGCTTCCCTGACGGGGGGGCCTTGGACACCGTGGAGCTGTTTTTT. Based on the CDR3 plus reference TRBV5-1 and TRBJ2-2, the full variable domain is KAGVTQTPRYLIKTRGQQVTLSCSPISGHRSVSWYQQTPGQGLQFLFEYFSETQRNKGNFPGRFSGRQFSNSRSEMNVSTLELGDSALYLCASSFPDGGALDTVELFFGEGSRLTVL.

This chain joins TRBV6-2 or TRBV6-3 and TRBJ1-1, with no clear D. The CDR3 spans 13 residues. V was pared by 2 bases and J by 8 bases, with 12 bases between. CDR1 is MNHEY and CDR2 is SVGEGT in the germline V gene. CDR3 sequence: CASSYGFRKEAFF. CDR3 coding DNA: TGTGCCAGCAGTTACGGGTTCAGGAAGGAAGCTTTCTTT.

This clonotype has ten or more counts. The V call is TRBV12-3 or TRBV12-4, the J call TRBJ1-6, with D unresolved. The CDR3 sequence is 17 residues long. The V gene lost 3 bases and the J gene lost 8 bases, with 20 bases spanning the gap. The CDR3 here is CASSLLRWAPEDSPLHF. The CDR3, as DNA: TGTGCCAGCAGTTTGCTCCGGTGGGCGCCGGAGGATTCACCCCTCCACTTT.

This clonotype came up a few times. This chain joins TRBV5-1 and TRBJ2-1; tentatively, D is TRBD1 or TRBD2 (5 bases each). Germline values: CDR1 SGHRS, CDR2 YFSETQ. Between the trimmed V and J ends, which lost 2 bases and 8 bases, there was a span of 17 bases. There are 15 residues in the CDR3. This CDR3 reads CASSFKTGPLDEQFF. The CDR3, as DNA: TGCGCCAGCAGCTTCAAAACGGGACCCCTGGATGAGCAGTTCTTC.

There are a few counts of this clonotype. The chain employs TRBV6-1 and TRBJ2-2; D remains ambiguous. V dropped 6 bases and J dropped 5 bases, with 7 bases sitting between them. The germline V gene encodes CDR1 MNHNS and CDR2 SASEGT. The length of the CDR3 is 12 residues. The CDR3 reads CASRGWTGELFF. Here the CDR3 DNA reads TGTGCCAGCAGGGGGTGGACCGGGGAGCTGTTTTTT.